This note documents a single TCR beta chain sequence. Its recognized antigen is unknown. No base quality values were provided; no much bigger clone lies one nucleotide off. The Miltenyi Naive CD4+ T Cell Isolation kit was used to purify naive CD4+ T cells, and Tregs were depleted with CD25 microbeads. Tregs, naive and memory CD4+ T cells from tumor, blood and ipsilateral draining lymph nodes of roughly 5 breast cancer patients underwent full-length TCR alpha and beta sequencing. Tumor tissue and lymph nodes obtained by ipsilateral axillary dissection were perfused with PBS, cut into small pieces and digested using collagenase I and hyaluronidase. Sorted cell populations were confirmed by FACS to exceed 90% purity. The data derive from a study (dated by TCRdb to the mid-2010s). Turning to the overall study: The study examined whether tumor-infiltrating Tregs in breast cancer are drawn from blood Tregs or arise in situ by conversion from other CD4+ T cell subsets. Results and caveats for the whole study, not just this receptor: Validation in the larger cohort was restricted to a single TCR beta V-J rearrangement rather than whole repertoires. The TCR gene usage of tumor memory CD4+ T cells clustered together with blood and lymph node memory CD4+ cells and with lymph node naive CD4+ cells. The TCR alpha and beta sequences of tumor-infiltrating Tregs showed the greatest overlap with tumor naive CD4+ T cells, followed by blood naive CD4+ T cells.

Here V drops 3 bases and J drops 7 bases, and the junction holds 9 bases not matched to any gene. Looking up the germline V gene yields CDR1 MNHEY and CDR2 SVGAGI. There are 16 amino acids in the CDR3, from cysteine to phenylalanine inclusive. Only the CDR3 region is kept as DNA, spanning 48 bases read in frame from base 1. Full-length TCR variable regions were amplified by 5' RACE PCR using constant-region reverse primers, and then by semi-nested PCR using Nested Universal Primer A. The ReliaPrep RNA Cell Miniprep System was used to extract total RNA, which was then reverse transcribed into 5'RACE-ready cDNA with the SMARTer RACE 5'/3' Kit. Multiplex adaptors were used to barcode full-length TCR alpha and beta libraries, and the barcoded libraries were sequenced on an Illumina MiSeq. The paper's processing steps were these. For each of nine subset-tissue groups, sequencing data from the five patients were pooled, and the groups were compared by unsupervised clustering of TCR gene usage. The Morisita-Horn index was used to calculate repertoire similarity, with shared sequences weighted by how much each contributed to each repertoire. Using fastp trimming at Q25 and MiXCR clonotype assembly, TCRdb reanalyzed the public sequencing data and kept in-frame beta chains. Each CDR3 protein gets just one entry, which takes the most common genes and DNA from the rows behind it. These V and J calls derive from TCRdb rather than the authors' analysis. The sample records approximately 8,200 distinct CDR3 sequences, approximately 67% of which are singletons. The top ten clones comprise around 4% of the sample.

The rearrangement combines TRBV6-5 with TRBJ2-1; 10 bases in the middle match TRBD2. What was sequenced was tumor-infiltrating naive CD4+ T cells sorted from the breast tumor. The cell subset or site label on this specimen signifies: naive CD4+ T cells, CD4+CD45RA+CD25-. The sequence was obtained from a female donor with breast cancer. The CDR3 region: CASSYTPAGGPNEQFF. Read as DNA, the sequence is TGTGCCAGCAGTTATACTCCAGCGGGAGGGCCGAATGAGCAGTTCTTC.